Here is one T cell receptor (beta chain) with its context. The entry originates in a study of blood T cell repertoires in COVID-19. Across the whole study: COVID-19 samples, acute and convalescent, were from the United States, Italy and Spain. From T cells, B-cell-depleted T cells, or PBMCs came the material, which was cDNA or gDNA.

From germline, CDR1 is SGHNT and CDR2 YYREEE (reference sequence). V gave up 4 bases and J gave up 7 bases; unmatched junction bases: 7. The CDR3 is made up of 15 amino acids. Source study methods: Scientists estimated how many nucleated cells there were by amplifying reference gene primers. Sequenced by immunoSEQ multiplex PCR; TCRdb stores in-frame clones only, minus some. The V and J calls and clone size come from that table; D and trimming were worked out from the DNA. The sample has roughly 120,000 clones; approximately 84% are singletons. Sequencing input: peripheral blood. This sequence was found in a man aged 40-50 years with acute or convalescent COVID-19. The chain carries TRBV5-4 and TRBJ2-3, with 12 bases fitting TRBD2. For the CDR3, the DNA is TGTGCCAGCAGCCTCCTAGCGGGAGGGCCAAATACGCAGTATTTT. Amino acid sequence: CASSLLAGGPNTQYF.